The rows below give T cell receptor beta chains drawn from one sample of a study of blood T cell repertoires in COVID-19. Measured with immunoSEQ multiplex PCR; TCRdb has only the in-frame clones, and not every one. Counted here are more than 300,000 clones, 86% occurring once; the ten biggest clones make up 1.5% to 2%. Sequences were obtained from peripheral blood. The source is a woman between 45 and 60 years old with acute or convalescent COVID-19. The CDR3 runs from the conserved cysteine through the conserved F or W. Fields, in order: CDR3 DNA, CDR3 protein, V gene, clone size, J gene, CDR3 length, D gene. A D gene is named only where the DNA matches it firmly. Not all rows give a size; the values are once, few, many and, for expanded clones, a class.

cdr3_nt: TGTGCCAGCCTCTCTCCTTACACTGAAGCTTTCTTT
cdr3_aa: CASLSPYTEAFF
v_call: TRBV6-5
clone_size: .
j_call: TRBJ1-1
cdr3_length: 12
d_call: .

cdr3_nt: TGTGCCAGCAGCAAGGACGGGAGAGATACGCAGTATTTT
cdr3_aa: CASSKDGRDTQYF
v_call: TRBV7-3
clone_size: .
j_call: TRBJ2-3
cdr3_length: 13
d_call: .

cdr3_nt: TGTGCCACCAGTGAATCGGGCAGGGGAGTCAATCAGCCCCAGCATTTT
cdr3_aa: CATSESGRGVNQPQHF
v_call: TRBV24-1
clone_size: .
j_call: TRBJ1-5
cdr3_length: 16
d_call: .

cdr3_nt: TGTGCCTGGAGCCGACTAGCGGTTGGCACCGGGGAGCTGTTTTTT
cdr3_aa: CAWSRLAVGTGELFF
v_call: TRBV30
clone_size: .
j_call: TRBJ2-2
cdr3_length: 15
d_call: TRBD2

cdr3_nt: TGTGCCACTACGGGACAGGTGGTCTACGAGCAGTACTTC
cdr3_aa: CATTGQVVYEQYF
v_call: TRBV6-5
clone_size: .
j_call: TRBJ2-7
cdr3_length: 13
d_call: TRBD1

cdr3_nt: TGTGCCAGCAGGGATATAGCGAGGAGCTCCTACAATGAGCAGTTCTTC
cdr3_aa: CASRDIARSSYNEQFF
v_call: TRBV27
clone_size: .
j_call: TRBJ2-1
cdr3_length: 16
d_call: .

cdr3_nt: TGTGCCAGCAGTTTTGGAGTCGGAGAGACCCAGTACTTC
cdr3_aa: CASSFGVGETQYF
v_call: TRBV27
clone_size: once
j_call: TRBJ2-5
cdr3_length: 13
d_call: .

cdr3_nt: TGTGCCAGCAGTTTTTCAGGGGGCTACGAGCAGTACTTC
cdr3_aa: CASSFSGGYEQYF
v_call: TRBV6-5
clone_size: .
j_call: TRBJ2-7
cdr3_length: 13
d_call: TRBD1

cdr3_nt: TGTGCCAGCATCCGCTGGGGGCAAGGAGATACGCAGTATTTT
cdr3_aa: CASIRWGQGDTQYF
v_call: TRBV2
clone_size: .
j_call: TRBJ2-3
cdr3_length: 14
d_call: .

cdr3_nt: TGTGCCACCAGTGATTTGGCTAGCGGGAGAAGGGAAGGGCAGTACTTC
cdr3_aa: CATSDLASGRREGQYF
v_call: TRBV24-1
clone_size: .
j_call: TRBJ2-7
cdr3_length: 16
d_call: TRBD2

cdr3_nt: TGTGCCAGCAGCCCCCGGACAGGGGGTCTAGAGACCCAGTACTTC
cdr3_aa: CASSPRTGGLETQYF
v_call: TRBV28
clone_size: many
j_call: TRBJ2-5
cdr3_length: 15
d_call: TRBD1

cdr3_nt: TGTGCCAGCAGTCCCCAAGCTAACTCATGGGAAAAACTGTTTTTT
cdr3_aa: CASSPQANSWEKLFF
v_call: TRBV27
clone_size: .
j_call: TRBJ1-4
cdr3_length: 15
d_call: .

cdr3_nt: TGTGCCGGGCCAGGAACAGGGATGGCGGAGACCCAGTACTTC
cdr3_aa: CAGPGTGMAETQYF
v_call: TRBV5-3
clone_size: .
j_call: TRBJ2-5
cdr3_length: 14
d_call: .

cdr3_nt: TGTGCCAGCAGTTACTCGATAGCCCACTCCTACAATGAGCAGTTCTTC
cdr3_aa: CASSYSIAHSYNEQFF
v_call: TRBV6-5
clone_size: .
j_call: TRBJ2-1
cdr3_length: 16
d_call: .

cdr3_nt: TGTGCCAGCGATCAGGGCAGGGTCCCTTATAATTCACCCCTCCACTTT
cdr3_aa: CASDQGRVPYNSPLHF
v_call: TRBV27
clone_size: .
j_call: TRBJ1-6
cdr3_length: 16
d_call: .

cdr3_nt: TGTGCCAGCAGCCAGAAACCACGAGACAACAATGAGCAGTTCTTC
cdr3_aa: CASSQKPRDNNEQFF
v_call: TRBV7-2
clone_size: .
j_call: TRBJ2-1
cdr3_length: 15
d_call: .

cdr3_nt: TGTGCCAGCAGTTACGGGGAGGGACAGGCCTATCAGCCCCAGCATTTT
cdr3_aa: CASSYGEGQAYQPQHF
v_call: TRBV6-2/TRBV6-3
clone_size: .
j_call: TRBJ1-5
cdr3_length: 16
d_call: TRBD1

cdr3_nt: TGTGCCAGCAGTTCCGGGGTGAATGAGCAGTTCTTC
cdr3_aa: CASSSGVNEQFF
v_call: TRBV28
clone_size: .
j_call: TRBJ2-1
cdr3_length: 12
d_call: .

cdr3_nt: TGTGCCATCAGGGGGGACAGGGCTACCGAGACCCAGTACTTC
cdr3_aa: CAIRGDRATETQYF
v_call: TRBV10-3
clone_size: .
j_call: TRBJ2-5
cdr3_length: 14
d_call: TRBD1

cdr3_nt: TGTGCCAGCAGCCAAGACCCGACAGGGAAAGTAAAGACCCAGTACTTC
cdr3_aa: CASSQDPTGKVKTQYF
v_call: TRBV4-2
clone_size: .
j_call: TRBJ2-5
cdr3_length: 16
d_call: TRBD1

cdr3_nt: TGCGCCAGCAGCTTGGTTCTGGTCGCGGCAAGCTCCTACAATGAGCAGTTCTTC
cdr3_aa: CASSLVLVAASSYNEQFF
v_call: TRBV5-1
clone_size: .
j_call: TRBJ2-1
cdr3_length: 18
d_call: .

cdr3_nt: TGTGCCAGCAGCCCGTCGGGGGATGGCTACACCTTC
cdr3_aa: CASSPSGDGYTF
v_call: TRBV3-1/TRBV3-2
clone_size: .
j_call: TRBJ1-2
cdr3_length: 12
d_call: .

cdr3_nt: TGTGCCAGCAGCTTAAACCTTGGGATGACGGGAGGCTCCTACAATGAGCAGTTCTTC
cdr3_aa: CASSLNLGMTGGSYNEQFF
v_call: TRBV7-2
clone_size: .
j_call: TRBJ2-1
cdr3_length: 19
d_call: TRBD2

cdr3_nt: TGTGCCAGCAGTTTACTGGGGCAGGGGCGGAATCAGCCCCAGCATTTT
cdr3_aa: CASSLLGQGRNQPQHF
v_call: TRBV27
clone_size: .
j_call: TRBJ1-5
cdr3_length: 16
d_call: .

cdr3_nt: TGTGCCAGCAGGCTGACAGGCGACTCGACTGGGGGCTACACCTTC
cdr3_aa: CASRLTGDSTGGYTF
v_call: TRBV2
clone_size: .
j_call: TRBJ1-2
cdr3_length: 15
d_call: .

cdr3_nt: TGTGCCAGCAGTTACGGTGGAAGGGGGGAGACCCAGTACTTC
cdr3_aa: CASSYGGRGETQYF
v_call: TRBV6-5
clone_size: .
j_call: TRBJ2-5
cdr3_length: 14
d_call: .

cdr3_nt: TGTGCCTGGAGTGAGGGACTTCCGGGGGACAATGAGCAGTTCTTC
cdr3_aa: CAWSEGLPGDNEQFF
v_call: TRBV30
clone_size: .
j_call: TRBJ2-1
cdr3_length: 15
d_call: .

cdr3_nt: TGTGCCAGCAGCCTTACCGGGACAGGGGGGAACACCGGGGAGCTGTTTTTT
cdr3_aa: CASSLTGTGGNTGELFF
v_call: TRBV3-1/TRBV3-2
clone_size: .
j_call: TRBJ2-2
cdr3_length: 17
d_call: TRBD1

cdr3_nt: TGTGCCAGCAGTTTACATCTCACCGGGACAGGGACCTACGAGCAGTACTTC
cdr3_aa: CASSLHLTGTGTYEQYF
v_call: TRBV28
clone_size: .
j_call: TRBJ2-7
cdr3_length: 17
d_call: TRBD1

cdr3_nt: TGTGCCAGCAGCTTGGGTCTATTCGGTCCCATGAACACTGAAGCTTTCTTT
cdr3_aa: CASSLGLFGPMNTEAFF
v_call: TRBV5-4
clone_size: once
j_call: TRBJ1-1
cdr3_length: 17
d_call: .

cdr3_nt: TGCGCCAGCAGTGATGGGGGTCGAGGGCGGGGTGAGCAGTTCTTC
cdr3_aa: CASSDGGRGRGEQFF
v_call: TRBV10-2
clone_size: .
j_call: TRBJ2-1
cdr3_length: 15
d_call: .

cdr3_nt: TGTGCCAGCAGGCTAGCGGGAAAATATGAGCAGTTCTTC
cdr3_aa: CASRLAGKYEQFF
v_call: TRBV27
clone_size: .
j_call: TRBJ2-1
cdr3_length: 13
d_call: TRBD2

cdr3_nt: TGTGCCACCAGCTCTAGACAGTTTAATCAGCCCCAGCATTTT
cdr3_aa: CATSSRQFNQPQHF
v_call: TRBV24-1
clone_size: .
j_call: TRBJ1-5
cdr3_length: 14
d_call: .

cdr3_nt: TGTGCCAGCGGAGATACTAGCACAGATACGCAGTATTTT
cdr3_aa: CASGDTSTDTQYF
v_call: TRBV9
clone_size: .
j_call: TRBJ2-3
cdr3_length: 13
d_call: .

cdr3_nt: TGTGCCAGCAGCTCCCTAGATTACTACGAGCAGTACTTC
cdr3_aa: CASSSLDYYEQYF
v_call: TRBV7-2
clone_size: .
j_call: TRBJ2-7
cdr3_length: 13
d_call: .

cdr3_nt: TGTGCCAGCAGCCCGACAGCGAACACTGAAGCTTTCTTT
cdr3_aa: CASSPTANTEAFF
v_call: TRBV7-3
clone_size: .
j_call: TRBJ1-1
cdr3_length: 13
d_call: .

cdr3_nt: TGTGCCAGCAGCTACCGTAGGGGCCTAGGAGAGCAGTACTTC
cdr3_aa: CASSYRRGLGEQYF
v_call: TRBV11-2
clone_size: .
j_call: TRBJ2-7
cdr3_length: 14
d_call: .

cdr3_nt: TGTGCCAGCAGCTTAGGAACAGGGGGTACGTTTCAGCCCCAGCATTTT
cdr3_aa: CASSLGTGGTFQPQHF
v_call: TRBV5-5
clone_size: .
j_call: TRBJ1-5
cdr3_length: 16
d_call: TRBD1

cdr3_nt: TGTGCCAGCAGTTACTCCGCGGGGAACCCAGATACGCAGTATTTT
cdr3_aa: CASSYSAGNPDTQYF
v_call: TRBV6-5
clone_size: once
j_call: TRBJ2-3
cdr3_length: 15
d_call: .

cdr3_nt: TGTGCCAGCAGCGCCGGGGGGGGCGAGACTGAAGCTTTCTTT
cdr3_aa: CASSAGGGETEAFF
v_call: TRBV5-4
clone_size: .
j_call: TRBJ1-1
cdr3_length: 14
d_call: .

cdr3_nt: TGTGCCAGCAGGGAGACAGGTTATGGCTACACCTTC
cdr3_aa: CASRETGYGYTF
v_call: TRBV6-5
clone_size: .
j_call: TRBJ1-2
cdr3_length: 12
d_call: .

cdr3_nt: TGTGCCACCAGTGATTCGCCCGGGACTAGCGGAGCCAATGAGCAGTTCTTC
cdr3_aa: CATSDSPGTSGANEQFF
v_call: TRBV24-1
clone_size: .
j_call: TRBJ2-1
cdr3_length: 17
d_call: TRBD2

cdr3_nt: TGTGCCAGCTCACCAGTCCTTAACACTGAAGCTTTCTTT
cdr3_aa: CASSPVLNTEAFF
v_call: TRBV18
clone_size: .
j_call: TRBJ1-1
cdr3_length: 13
d_call: .

cdr3_nt: TGCGCCAGCAGTTCCCGGGACAGGGGAACCACCAGCTATGGCTACACCTTC
cdr3_aa: CASSSRDRGTTSYGYTF
v_call: TRBV5-1
clone_size: .
j_call: TRBJ1-2
cdr3_length: 17
d_call: TRBD1

cdr3_nt: TGTGCCAGCAGTCTCCCAGGCTACGAGCAGTACTTC
cdr3_aa: CASSLPGYEQYF
v_call: TRBV6-5
clone_size: many
j_call: TRBJ2-7
cdr3_length: 12
d_call: .

cdr3_nt: TGCGCCAGCAGCTTTTTGACCCTAGGAAATGAAAAACTGTTTTTT
cdr3_aa: CASSFLTLGNEKLFF
v_call: TRBV5-1
clone_size: .
j_call: TRBJ1-4
cdr3_length: 15
d_call: .

cdr3_nt: TGTGCCAGCAGTCCTCCGGGACAGGTCGTCCAAGAGACCCAGTACTTC
cdr3_aa: CASSPPGQVVQETQYF
v_call: TRBV2
clone_size: many
j_call: TRBJ2-5
cdr3_length: 16
d_call: TRBD1

cdr3_nt: TGTGCCAGCAGTTTAAAAGCCCTTCGCAATCAGCCCCAGCATTTT
cdr3_aa: CASSLKALRNQPQHF
v_call: TRBV28
clone_size: .
j_call: TRBJ1-5
cdr3_length: 15
d_call: .

cdr3_nt: TGTGCCAGCAGCAAAGACGTCGGGGAGGTTGGCTACACCTTC
cdr3_aa: CASSKDVGEVGYTF
v_call: TRBV21-1
clone_size: .
j_call: TRBJ1-2
cdr3_length: 14
d_call: .

cdr3_nt: TGTGCCAGCAGCCCTTGGCGGGAGGGCCTCGAGCAGTACTTC
cdr3_aa: CASSPWREGLEQYF
v_call: TRBV2
clone_size: .
j_call: TRBJ2-7
cdr3_length: 14
d_call: TRBD2

cdr3_nt: TGTGCCAGCAGCCGGGACAGGGCCGGTGAAAAACTGTTTTTT
cdr3_aa: CASSRDRAGEKLFF
v_call: TRBV7-2
clone_size: .
j_call: TRBJ1-4
cdr3_length: 14
d_call: TRBD1

cdr3_nt: TGTGCCAGCAGCGTAGGGGCAGGGACGAACACCGGGGAGCTGTTTTTT
cdr3_aa: CASSVGAGTNTGELFF
v_call: TRBV9
clone_size: .
j_call: TRBJ2-2
cdr3_length: 16
d_call: .

cdr3_nt: TGTGCCAGCAGCGTCAGACTCGTCGGAAACACCATATATTTT
cdr3_aa: CASSVRLVGNTIYF
v_call: TRBV5-6
clone_size: .
j_call: TRBJ1-3
cdr3_length: 14
d_call: .

cdr3_nt: TGTGCCAGTAGTTTACAGGGTTCCGAAAAGCCCCAGCATTTT
cdr3_aa: CASSLQGSEKPQHF
v_call: TRBV19
clone_size: .
j_call: TRBJ1-5
cdr3_length: 14
d_call: .